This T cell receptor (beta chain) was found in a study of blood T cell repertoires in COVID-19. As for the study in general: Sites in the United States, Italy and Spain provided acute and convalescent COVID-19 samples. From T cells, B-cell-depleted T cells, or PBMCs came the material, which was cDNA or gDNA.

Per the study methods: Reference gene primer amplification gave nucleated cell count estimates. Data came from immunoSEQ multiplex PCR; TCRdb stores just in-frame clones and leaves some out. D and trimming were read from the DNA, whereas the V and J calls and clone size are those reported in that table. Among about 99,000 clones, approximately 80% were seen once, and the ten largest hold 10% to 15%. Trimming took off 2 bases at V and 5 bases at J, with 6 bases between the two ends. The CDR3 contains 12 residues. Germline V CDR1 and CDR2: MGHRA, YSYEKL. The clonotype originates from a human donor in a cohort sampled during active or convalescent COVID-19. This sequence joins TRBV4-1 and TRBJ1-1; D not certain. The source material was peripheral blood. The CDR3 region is CASSQRDTEAFF. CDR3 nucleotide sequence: TGCGCCAGCAGCCAACGGGATACTGAAGCTTTCTTT.